Below, 11 T cell receptor beta chains from the same sample are listed, as sequenced in a study of T cell responses to AZD1222 COVID-19 vaccine. TCRdb keeps only in-frame clones here, not all; method: immunoSEQ multiplex PCR. The sample gives 130,000 to 150,000 clones, about 81% of which show up once; 3.5% to 5% is in the top ten. The starting material was peripheral blood, obtained on day 0 of MenACWY control vaccination. The receptors were sampled from an adult in good health.

This chain connects TRBV7-9 to TRBJ2-7; 8 nucleotides line up with TRBD2. With 5 bases clipped from V and 7 bases from J, the junction kept 19 bases outside the gene matches. The CDR3 covers 17 residues. Germline-derived CDR1 and CDR2 are SEHNR and FQNEAQ (reference sequence). The CDR3 bases are TGTGCCAGCAGCCCTCCCGGACGGGGGGGCCTCAGAGATGAGCAGTACTTC. This encodes CASSPPGRGGLRDEQYF. The complete variable domain, with remaining parts taken from reference TRBV7-9 and TRBJ2-7, reads DTGVSQNPRHKITKRGQNVTFRCDPISEHNRLYWYRQTLGQGPEFLTYFQNEAQLEKSRLLSDRFSAERPKGSFSTLEIQRTEQGDSAMYLCASSPPGRGGLRDEQYFGPGTRLTVT.

The chain is built from TRBV11-3 and TRBJ2-1; D is perhaps TRBD1 or TRBD2 (5 bases each). The V end lost 1 base, the J end lost 9 bases, and 13 bases lay between the germline ends. This CDR3 contains 14 residues. Germline V gives CDR1 SGHNT, CDR2 YENEEA. CDR3 loop: CASSLVGGLTEQFF. The CDR3, as DNA: TGTGCCAGCAGCTTAGTTGGGGGTCTCACTGAGCAGTTCTTC.

The chain joins TRBV18 to TRBJ1-1, with D tentatively TRBD1 (6 bases). With 5 bases removed from V and 0 bases from J, the gap between germline ends came to 7 bases. Germline V gene data show CDR1 as KGHSH and CDR2 as LQKENI. The CDR3 is 13 amino acids. The CDR3 sequence is CASSGGMNTEAFF. CDR3 DNA: TGTGCCAGCTCAGGGGGCATGAACACTGAAGCTTTCTTT.

V and J are TRBV6-5 and TRBJ1-2; D ambiguous. The V end was cut by 7 bases, the J end by 4 bases, with 13 bases between. CDR1 is MNHEY and CDR2 is SVGAGI in the germline V gene. CDR3 length equals 13 residues. The CDR3 spells CASTQRGGYGYTF. CDR3 in DNA: TGTGCCAGCACCCAACGGGGAGGCTATGGCTACACCTTC.

CDR3 DNA: TGTGCCAGCAGCACACTAGGGAACACCGGGGAGCTGTTTTTT. Translating it yields CASSTLGNTGELFF. The rearrangement joins TRBV28 to TRBJ2-2, with D possibly matching TRBD2 (5 bases). V lost 6 bases, J lost 1 base, and 9 bases lay in between. CDR1 is MDHEN and CDR2 is SYDVKM in the germline V gene. This CDR3 has 14 amino acids.

This clone came up a few times. The chain joins TRBV2 to TRBJ2-7, with TRBD2 matching 8 bases. V gave up 8 bases and J gave up 6 bases; unmatched junction bases: 6. Per germline, CDR1 SNHLY and CDR2 FYNNEI. The CDR3 runs to 12 residues. CDR3 nucleotide sequence: TGTGCCAGCGCGGGGGGTTCCATCGAGCAGTACTTC. This codes for CASAGGSIEQYF. Looking up the rest from reference TRBV2 and TRBJ2-7 gives the full variable domain: EPEVTQTPSHQVTQMGQEVILRCVPISNHLYFYWYRQILGQKVEFLVSFYNNEISEKSEIFDDQFSVERPDGSNFTLKIRSTKLEDSAMYFCASAGGSIEQYFGPGTRLTVT.

The gene calls are TRBV2 and TRBJ1-1; D unresolved. Trimming took off 2 bases at V and 3 bases at J, with 4 bases between the two ends. CDR1 is SNHLY and CDR2 is FYNNEI in the germline V gene. There are 12 residues in the CDR3. The CDR3 region is CASSERYTEAFF. CDR3 nucleotide sequence: TGTGCCAGCAGTGAACGGTACACTGAAGCTTTCTTT.

The chain couples TRBV24-1 to TRBJ2-3; 11 positions match TRBD2. With V trimmed by 5 bases and J by 2 bases, 5 bases remained unmatched. Germline V gene data show CDR1 as KGHDR and CDR2 as SFDVKD. The CDR3 loop spans 16 amino acids. The CDR3 loop reads CATSASLAGVTDTQYF. CDR3 coding DNA: TGTGCCACCAGTGCCTCACTAGCGGGGGTCACAGATACGCAGTATTTT.

The rearrangement joins TRBV7-2 to TRBJ2-2; either TRBD1 or TRBD2 may fit D (5 bases each). V lost 1 base, J lost 1 base, and 10 bases lay in between. The CDR3 has 16 residues. Germline V gene lookup returns CDR1 SGHTA and CDR2 FQGNSA. CDR3 sequence reads: CASSLDGALNTGELFF. Written as DNA, the CDR3 is TGTGCCAGCAGCTTAGACGGGGCTCTGAACACCGGGGAGCTGTTTTTT.

The gene calls are TRBV6-5 and TRBJ2-2; D not resolved. The germline V gene encodes CDR1 MNHEY and CDR2 SVGAGI. Trimming removed 7 bases at V and 11 bases at J, with 14 bases between. This CDR3 contains 12 residues. The CDR3 here is CASKPPHVELFF. The CDR3 coding sequence is TGTGCCAGCAAGCCTCCTCACGTTGAGCTGTTTTTT.

J is TRBJ2-3 and V is TRBV5-1; D may be TRBD1 (6 bases). The ends were cut back, 3 bases at V and 4 bases at J, with 12 bases in the middle. The CDR3 contains 14 residues. CDR1 and CDR2 from the germline V gene are SGHRS and YFSETQ. The CDR3 sequence: CASSYQGRADTQYF. In DNA, the CDR3 is TGCGCCAGCAGCTATCAGGGGCGGGCAGATACGCAGTATTTT.